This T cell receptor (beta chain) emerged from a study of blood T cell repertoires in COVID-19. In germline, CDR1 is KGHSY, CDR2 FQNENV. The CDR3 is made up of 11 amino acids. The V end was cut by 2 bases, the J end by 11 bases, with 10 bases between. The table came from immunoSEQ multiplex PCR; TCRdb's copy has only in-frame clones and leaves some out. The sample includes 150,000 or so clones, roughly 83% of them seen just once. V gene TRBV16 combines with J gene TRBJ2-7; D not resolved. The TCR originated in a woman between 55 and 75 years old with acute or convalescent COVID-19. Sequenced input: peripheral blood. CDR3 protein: CASSQGTVKYF. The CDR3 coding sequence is TGTGCCAGCAGCCAAGGTACAGTGAAGTACTTC. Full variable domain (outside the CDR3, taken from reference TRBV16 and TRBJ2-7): GEEVAQTPKHLVRGEGQKAKLYCAPIKGHSYVFWYQQVLKNEFKFLISFQNENVFDETGMPKERFSAKCLPNSPCSLEIQATKLEDSAVYFCASSQGTVKYFGPGTRLTVT.